The 27 T cell receptor beta chains listed next were all sequenced from one sample in a study of blood T cell repertoires in COVID-19. Sequenced by immunoSEQ multiplex PCR; TCRdb stores in-frame clones only, minus some. This sample has more than 65,000 clones, with roughly 80% found just once. Sequencing was done on a sample of peripheral blood. Source of these receptors: a woman older than 75 with acute or convalescent COVID-19.

The sample holds one count of this clone. This chain links TRBV27 with TRBJ1-1; 7 bases match TRBD1. In germline, CDR1 is MNHEY, CDR2 SMNVEV (reference sequence). The CDR3 runs to 13 residues. After removal of 4 bases from V and 6 bases from J, the junction contained 5 bases not matched to a gene. CDR3 region: CASSWGRGAEAFF. The CDR3 nucleotides are TGTGCCAGCAGTTGGGGCAGGGGGGCTGAAGCTTTCTTT.

The CDR3 DNA reads as TGCGCCAGCAGCTTGGCATCACAAACGAACACCGGGGAGCTGTTTTTT. Translating gives CASSLASQTNTGELFF. The J gene is TRBJ2-2, the V gene TRBV5-1; D ambiguous. The length of the CDR3 is 16 residues. The V end lost 0 bases, the J end lost 0 bases, and 9 bases lay between the germline ends. Per germline, CDR1 SGHRS and CDR2 YFSETQ.

This clone has only a few counts. The V gene is TRBV5-4, the J gene TRBJ1-2; 8 bases fit TRBD1. CDR1 is SGHNT and CDR2 is YYREEE in the germline V gene (reference sequence). The CDR3 spans 13 residues. V shed 3 bases and J 4 bases; nucleotides not matched to a gene: 2. The chain's CDR3 is CASSWTGIYGYTF. The CDR3 nucleotides are TGTGCCAGCAGCTGGACAGGGATCTATGGCTACACCTTC.

The chain combines TRBV9 with TRBJ2-7; TRBD2 agrees at 11 bases. The CDR3 has 15 residues. V was clipped by 0 bases and J by 6 bases; unmatched bases: 5. CDR1 SGDLS and CDR2 YYNGEE come from the germline V gene. The DNA of the CDR3 is TGTGCCAGCAGCGTAGGACTAGCGGGGTTAGGCGAGCAGTACTTC. Residues: CASSVGLAGLGEQYF.

This clone turned up a few times. V gene TRBV2 combines with J gene TRBJ1-5; 7 bases align to TRBD1. The CDR3 spans 16 residues. The ends lost 8 bases at V and 5 bases at J; junction bases unmatched: 15. CDR1 is SNHLY and CDR2 is FYNNEI in the germline V gene. CDR3: CASGLTSGQTDQPQHF. The CDR3 DNA reads as TGTGCCAGCGGCTTGACTTCGGGACAGACAGATCAGCCCCAGCATTTT.

The gene calls are TRBV6-5 and TRBJ1-1; tentative D call: TRBD1 (6 bases). V was cut by 6 bases and J by 0 bases, with 11 bases left in between. This CDR3 region has 14 residues. Germline values: CDR1 MNHEY, CDR2 SVGAGI. Here the CDR3 reads CASSRGLMNTEAFF. The DNA of the CDR3 is TGTGCCAGCAGCAGGGGCTTAATGAACACTGAAGCTTTCTTT.

In its sample, this clone was seen once. This rearrangement joins TRBV19 to TRBJ2-7, with TRBD2 identical over 7 bases. Germline-derived CDR1 and CDR2 are LNHDA and SQIVND (reference sequence). The CDR3 consists of 13 residues. The trim removed 4 bases at V and 2 bases at J, leaving 2 bases unmatched. Here the CDR3 DNA reads TGTGCCAGTAGTACTAGCGGCCCCTACGAGCAGTACTTC. It translates to CASSTSGPYEQYF.

The V and J genes are TRBV30 and TRBJ2-1; D is uncertain. Germline V gives CDR1 GTSNPN, CDR2 SVGIG (reference sequence). The V end lost 0 bases, the J end lost 0 bases, and 9 bases lay between the germline ends. The length of the CDR3 is 15 residues. CDR3: CAWSVLRRSYNEQFF. Written as DNA, the CDR3 is TGTGCCTGGAGTGTACTGAGGCGCTCCTACAATGAGCAGTTCTTC. Variable domain in full (rest from reference TRBV30 and TRBJ2-1): SQTIHQWPATLVQPVGSPLSLECTVEGTSNPNLYWYRQAAGRGLQLLFYSVGIGQISSEVPQNLSASRPQDRQFILSSKKLLLSDSGFYLCAWSVLRRSYNEQFFGPGTRLTVL.

The chain recombines TRBV5-5 with TRBJ1-2; no clear D. The CDR3 loop spans 14 amino acids. V shed 5 bases and J shed 2 bases, with 13 bases lying between them. Looked up from germline, CDR1 is SGHKS and CDR2 is YYEKEE (reference sequence). CDR3 loop: CASRFSISNYGYTF. The CDR3 nucleotides read TGTGCCAGCAGATTCAGTATCTCCAACTATGGCTACACCTTC.

This rearrangement joins TRBV19 to TRBJ2-1; TRBD2 aligns across 8 bases. The CDR3 runs 15 residues. In germline, CDR1 is LNHDA, CDR2 SQIVND (reference sequence). The V segment lost 7 bases and the J segment 6 bases; nucleotides outside the gene matches: 11. Written as DNA, the CDR3 is TGTGCCAGTACCCCGGTAGGGACTAGGGTCAATGAGCAGTTCTTC. Its translation is CASTPVGTRVNEQFF.

This sequence joins TRBV9 and TRBJ2-3; the D is unclear. Germline V gene data show CDR1 as SGDLS and CDR2 as YYNGEE. V was shortened by 5 bases and J by 1 base, with 11 bases between the two germline ends. This CDR3 region has 14 residues. The CDR3, as DNA: TGTGCCAGCAGTATTCTTCTTGGCACAGATACGCAGTATTTT. Its translation is CASSILLGTDTQYF.

This chain links TRBV12-5 with TRBJ2-2, with TRBD1 as a possible D gene (5 bases). Trimming shortened V by 5 bases and J by 1 base, and 5 bases separated the two germline ends. The CDR3 covers 13 residues. In germline, CDR1 is LGHNT, CDR2 FRNRAP. The CDR3 sequence is CASGTGNTGELFF. CDR3 bases: TGTGCTAGTGGTACAGGGAACACCGGGGAGCTGTTTTTT.

The CDR3 DNA reads TGTGCCAGCAGCCGCGATAACTATGGCTACACCTTC. Translation: CASSRDNYGYTF. J is TRBJ1-2 and V is TRBV9; D not certain. CDR1 and CDR2 from the germline V gene are SGDLS and YYNGEE. V gave up 4 bases and J gave up 1 base, with 5 bases separating them. This CDR3 comprises 12 residues.

The V gene is TRBV7-7, the J gene TRBJ2-1; 10 nucleotides line up with TRBD2. Per germline, CDR1 SSHAT and CDR2 FNYEAQ (reference sequence). V dropped 5 bases and J dropped 15; count of bases not matched to a gene: 13. This CDR3 region has 14 residues. CDR3 DNA sequence: TGTGCCAGCAGCCAGACGAGACAAGCGGGAGGGCTGTTCTTC. Protein: CASSQTRQAGGLFF.

Written as DNA, the CDR3 is TGTGCAACGGGGGAGGGCGTGAATACGCAGTATTTT. It is translated as CATGEGVNTQYF. The rearrangement uses TRBV2 and TRBJ2-3; 7 bases match TRBD2. Germline V CDR1 and CDR2: SNHLY, FYNNEI. The CDR3 covers 12 residues.

This chain links TRBV7-6 with TRBJ2-7; TRBD2 matches at 10 bases. The CDR3 runs 16 residues. From germline, CDR1 is SGHVS and CDR2 FNYEAQ. V shed 0 bases and J 3 bases; nucleotides not matched to a gene: 5. The CDR3 spells CASSLAPSSGGYEQYF. In DNA, the CDR3 is TGTGCCAGCAGCTTAGCGCCCTCTAGCGGGGGCTACGAGCAGTACTTC.

The CDR3 DNA reads as TGTGCCAGCGTAAGGAGGGCCGGAGCCGGGGAGCTGTTTTTT. It translates to CASVRRAGAGELFF. The chain joins TRBV6-5 to TRBJ2-2; weak D call: TRBD2 (6 bases). The CDR3 is 14 amino acids. Germline V gives CDR1 MNHEY, CDR2 SVGAGI. Between the trimmed V and J ends, which lost 8 bases and 6 bases, there was a span of 16 bases.

This sequence joins TRBV24-1 and TRBJ1-2; no clear D gene. From germline, CDR1 is KGHDR and CDR2 SFDVKD. The germline V and J ends were trimmed by 1 base and 8 bases, with 25 bases remaining between them. The length of the CDR3 is 18 residues. CDR3 coding DNA: TGTGCCACCAGTGATTTCTTCCCCGCCCCTGGAGGCGAGAGAGGCTACACCTTC. Encoded protein: CATSDFFPAPGGERGYTF.

This rearrangement joins TRBV29-1 to TRBJ2-2, with TRBD1 matching 9 bases. There are 13 residues in the CDR3. The germline CDR1 and CDR2 sequences are SQVTM and ANQGSEA. V trimming: 4 bases; J trimming: 4 bases; junction bases outside the gene matches: 1. The CDR3 is CSVGDRVTGELFF. CDR3 in DNA: TGCAGCGTTGGGGACAGGGTCACCGGGGAGCTGTTTTTT.

The rearrangement uses TRBV5-1 and TRBJ2-7; maybe TRBD1 (6 bases). Germline loops: CDR1 SGHRS, CDR2 YFSETQ. The CDR3 is 13 amino acids. Trimming removed 5 bases at V and 3 bases at J, with 12 bases between. CDR3 protein: CASRQGSFYEQYF. For the CDR3, the DNA is TGCGCCAGCAGACAGGGCTCCTTCTACGAGCAGTACTTC. The full variable domain, rest sourced from reference TRBV5-1 and TRBJ2-7, is KAGVTQTPRYLIKTRGQQVTLSCSPISGHRSVSWYQQTPGQGLQFLFEYFSETQRNKGNFPGRFSGRQFSNSRSEMNVSTLELGDSALYLCASRQGSFYEQYFGPGTRLTVT.

The chain combines TRBV27 with TRBJ2-7; 11 bases line up with TRBD2. Germline CDR1 is MNHEY and CDR2 is SMNVEV (reference sequence). V dropped 3 bases and J dropped 0; count of bases not matched to a gene: 7. CDR3 size: 17 residues. The CDR3 nucleotides are TGTGCCAGCAGTTTTGGACTAGCGGGCTTTAGCTCCTACGAGCAGTACTTC. Its translation: CASSFGLAGFSSYEQYF.

The rearrangement uses TRBV24-1 and TRBJ1-1; 7 bases line up with TRBD1. V shed 2 bases and J 3 bases; nucleotides not matched to a gene: 2. The CDR3 is 14 amino acids. CDR1 is KGHDR, CDR2 SFDVKD, per germline. CDR3 in amino acids: CATSDSGGHTEAFF. DNA of the CDR3: TGTGCCACCAGTGATTCAGGGGGGCACACTGAAGCTTTCTTT.

This clone was counted between two and nine times. The V call is TRBV18, the J call TRBJ2-2; D not certain. Trimming cost V 4 bases and J 0 bases, with 12 bases left between them. This CDR3 contains 16 residues. Germline CDR1 is KGHSH and CDR2 is LQKENI. The CDR3 here is CASSQQQITNTGELFF. Written as DNA, the CDR3 is TGTGCCAGCTCACAGCAACAGATAACGAACACCGGGGAGCTGTTTTTT.

This sequence joins TRBV11-2 and TRBJ2-2; 7 positions agree with TRBD2. Germline CDR1 is SGHAT and CDR2 is FQNNGV. J was trimmed by 7 bases and V by 4 bases; bases with no gene match: 15. The CDR3 has 17 residues. This chain's CDR3 is CASSSYRAGEGNGELFF. CDR3 nucleotides: TGTGCCAGCAGCTCCTATAGGGCGGGAGAAGGGAACGGGGAGCTGTTTTTT.

The chain recombines TRBV19 with TRBJ2-2, with a tentative D call TRBD2 (5 bases). Germline-derived CDR1 and CDR2 are LNHDA and SQIVND (reference sequence). The CDR3 is 16 amino acids. The germline V and J ends were trimmed by 7 bases and 3 bases, with 18 bases remaining between them. In DNA, the CDR3 is TGTGCCAGTAATAGGGTGTCTAGCAGACACACCGGGGAGCTGTTTTTT. Protein sequence: CASNRVSSRHTGELFF.

The genes are TRBV29-1 and TRBJ1-5; the D gene is possibly TRBD1 (6 bases). The CDR3 is made up of 13 amino acids. Trimming took 4 bases from V and 7 from J, leaving 14 bases between them. CDR1 and CDR2 (germline): SQVTM, ANQGSEA. The CDR3 DNA sequence: TGCAGCGTTGCTCTCACAGGGTACCAGCCCCAGCATTTT. Its protein product is CSVALTGYQPQHF.

This chain uses TRBV6-2 or TRBV6-3 with TRBJ1-2; D call uncertain. The CDR3 is made up of 14 amino acids. V dropped 0 bases and J dropped 4 bases, with 9 bases sitting between them. Germline CDR1 reads MNHEY; CDR2 reads SVGEGT. The DNA for the CDR3 is TGTGCCAGCAGTTACTCGGCGGAAATCTATGGCTACACCTTC. Translation: CASSYSAEIYGYTF.